A single sample gave rise to the 25 T cell receptor beta chains below, sequenced in a study of blood T cell repertoires in COVID-19. The protocol was immunoSEQ multiplex PCR, while the TCRdb copy is restricted to in-frame clones and leaves out a portion. Of about 190,000 clones listed, 87% are singletons. The sequenced material came from peripheral blood. These receptors were collected from a man between 60 and 75 years old with active or convalescent COVID-19.

As DNA, the CDR3 is TGTGCCAGCAGTCCCGGACAGAGATACAATCAGCCCCAGCATTTT. It codes for CASSPGQRYNQPQHF. V and J are TRBV27 and TRBJ1-5; a weak D match, TRBD1 (6 bases). Germline loops: CDR1 MNHEY, CDR2 SMNVEV (reference sequence). The CDR3 runs 15 residues. V shed 5 bases and J shed 3 bases, with 14 bases lying between them.

The chain recombines TRBV10-3 with TRBJ2-1, with TRBD1 matching 9 bases. The CDR3 is made up of 15 amino acids. V trimming: 0 bases; J trimming: 4 bases; junction bases outside the gene matches: 1. Germline-derived CDR1 and CDR2 are ENHRY and SYGVKD. CDR3 in amino acids: CAISESGTGYNEQFF. The DNA of the CDR3 is TGTGCCATCAGTGAGTCCGGGACAGGGTACAATGAGCAGTTCTTC.

The V and J genes are TRBV5-1 and TRBJ1-5; D may be TRBD1 (5 bases). The germline gives CDR1 SGHRS, CDR2 YFSETQ. V gave up 4 bases and J gave up 5 bases, with 10 bases separating them. The CDR3 sequence is 13 residues long. CDR3 DNA sequence: TGCGCCAGCAGCCCAGAACAGGATCAGCCCCAGCATTTT. It codes for CASSPEQDQPQHF.

This rearrangement joins TRBV5-1 to TRBJ2-7; D possibly corresponds to TRBD2 (5 bases). This CDR3 region has 14 residues. Trimming cost V 1 base and J 5 bases, with 13 bases left between them. The V gene's germline CDR1 is SGHRS and CDR2 YFSETQ. The CDR3 bases are TGCGCCAGCAGCTTGATGTCGGGGTTGGACGAGCAGTACTTC. Amino acid sequence: CASSLMSGLDEQYF.

In this sample, this clone turned up once. V usage is TRBV5-1 and J usage is TRBJ2-1; TRBD2 matches at 8 bases. The CDR3 sequence is 15 residues long. Germline V CDR1 and CDR2: SGHRS, YFSETQ. V lost 0 bases and J lost 2; bases outside the gene matches: 1. CDR3 sequence (DNA): TGCGCCAGCAGCTTGGTAGCGGGGCCCTACAATGAGCAGTTCTTC. It is translated as CASSLVAGPYNEQFF.

This chain joins TRBV5-1 and TRBJ2-7; D is unclear. The V gene lost 0 bases and the J gene lost 6 bases, with 10 bases spanning the gap. Looked up from germline, CDR1 is SGHRS and CDR2 is YFSETQ. CDR3 length equals 13 residues. This CDR3 reads CASSLEIRGEQYF. CDR3 DNA sequence: TGCGCCAGCAGCTTGGAGATTAGAGGCGAGCAGTACTTC.

The CDR3: CASSQVADTQYF. The CDR3 DNA sequence: TGTGCCAGCAGCCAAGTCGCAGATACGCAGTATTTT. The chain is built from TRBV3-1 (or the pseudogene TRBV3-2) and TRBJ2-3; D not certain. The CDR3 is 12 amino acids. V dropped 1 base and J dropped 4 bases, with 3 bases sitting between them. The germline CDR1 and CDR2 sequences are LGHDT and YNNKEL (reference sequence).

The chain recombines TRBV5-1 with TRBJ1-6; the D is unclear. This CDR3 is 14 amino acids long. CDR1 SGHRS and CDR2 YFSETQ come from the germline V gene. Trimming took off 0 bases at V and 5 bases at J, with 6 bases between the two ends. The CDR3 sequence is CASSLGADNSPLHF. The DNA for the CDR3 is TGCGCCAGCAGCTTGGGGGCAGATAATTCACCCCTCCACTTT.

J is TRBJ1-2 and V is TRBV19; 7 bases map to TRBD1. Germline values: CDR1 LNHDA, CDR2 SQIVND (reference sequence). After removal of 1 base from V and 2 bases from J, the junction contained 4 bases not matched to a gene. This CDR3 is built from 15 residues. CDR3 sequence reads: CASSIGAGQNYGYTF. The DNA for the CDR3 is TGTGCCAGTAGTATAGGGGCGGGACAGAACTATGGCTACACCTTC.

CDR3 sequence (DNA): TGTGCCAGCAGGGAGGGGGCGCGGAATTCACCCCTCCACTTT. Its translation is CASREGARNSPLHF. This chain uses TRBV6-1 with TRBJ1-6; 7 nucleotides agree with TRBD1. Losses at the gene ends were 6 bases for V and 7 bases for J; bases not matched to a gene: 6. Germline V gives CDR1 MNHNS, CDR2 SASEGT. This CDR3 is built from 14 residues.

This clone has a handful of counts. The J gene is TRBJ1-2, the V gene TRBV3-1 (or the pseudogene TRBV3-2); D uncertain. Germline lookup yields CDR1 LGHDT and CDR2 YNNKEL (reference sequence). The CDR3 covers 13 residues. V lost 1 base, J lost 6 bases, and 9 bases lay in between. The CDR3 bases are TGTGCCAGCAGCCAAGGAGGGCGGCATGGCTACACCTTC. This encodes CASSQGGRHGYTF.

The chain carries TRBV5-1 and TRBJ2-7, with a weak D call TRBD2 (5 bases). This CDR3 spans 14 amino acids. Between the trimmed V and J ends, which lost 0 bases and 7 bases, there was a span of 14 bases. Germline V gives CDR1 SGHRS, CDR2 YFSETQ. The CDR3 loop is CASSLDPPPGEQYF. CDR3 in DNA: TGCGCCAGCAGCTTGGACCCCCCTCCGGGGGAGCAGTACTTC.

The J gene is TRBJ1-5, the V gene TRBV19; 9 bases fit TRBD1. The V segment lost 6 bases and the J segment 6 bases; nucleotides outside the gene matches: 6. The CDR3 runs 14 residues. Germline V gives CDR1 LNHDA, CDR2 SQIVND (reference sequence). The CDR3 is CASRYGTGTQPQHF. The CDR3 DNA is TGTGCCAGTAGATACGGGACAGGGACTCAGCCCCAGCATTTT. Full variable domain (remainder filled in from reference TRBV19 and TRBJ1-5): DGGITQSPKYLFRKEGQNVTLSCEQNLNHDAMYWYRQDPGQGLRLIYYSQIVNDFQKGDIAEGYSVSREKKESFPLTVTSAQKNPTAFYLCASRYGTGTQPQHFGDGTRLSIL.

This CDR3 reads CASSVAEVEAFF. As DNA, the CDR3 is TGTGCCAGCAGCGTCGCCGAGGTTGAAGCTTTCTTT. V is TRBV5-5 and J is TRBJ1-1; D is unresolved. Germline CDR1 reads SGHKS; CDR2 reads YYEKEE (reference sequence). The CDR3 consists of 12 residues. The V gene lost 4 bases and the J gene lost 7 bases, with 11 bases spanning the gap.

The chain recombines TRBV24-1 with TRBJ1-4; TRBD1 aligns across 7 bases. The V gene's germline CDR1 is KGHDR and CDR2 SFDVKD. The CDR3 sequence is 15 residues long. The J segment lost 8 bases and the V segment lost 5 bases, leaving 10 bases of the junction unmatched. CDR3 residues: CATSAGTAIGEKLFF. CDR3 DNA sequence: TGTGCCACCAGTGCCGGGACAGCCATCGGGGAAAAACTGTTTTTT.

CDR3 coding DNA: TGCGCCAGCAGCCAAGGACAGGGGTACGAGCAGTTCTTC. This translates into CASSQGQGYEQFF. The chain carries TRBV4-1 and TRBJ2-1; TRBD1 aligns across 8 bases. V lost 1 base to trimming and J lost 10 bases; unmatched junction nucleotides: 3. Germline V gene sequence: CDR1 MGHRA, CDR2 YSYEKL. The CDR3 loop spans 13 amino acids.

This clone was detected once. The genes are TRBV7-3 and TRBJ1-5; D is perhaps TRBD1 (5 bases). CDR3 length equals 13 residues. Germline V gene lookup returns CDR1 SGHTA and CDR2 FQGTGA. V lost 2 bases and J lost 6, with 8 bases in between. CDR3 sequence (DNA): TGTGCCAGCAGCTTAGGGGGGGGTCAGCCCCAGCATTTT. The encoded protein is CASSLGGGQPQHF.

This clone was observed once. The V and J genes are TRBV15 and TRBJ1-4; a weak D match, TRBD1 (6 bases). The CDR3 runs to 15 residues. Trimming shortened V by 0 bases and J by 8 bases, and 13 bases separated the two germline ends. From germline, CDR1 is LNHNV and CDR2 YYDKDF (reference sequence). CDR3 in DNA: TGTGCCACCAGCAGAGAAGGGGGGGCGGGGGAAAAACTGTTTTTT. Protein: CATSREGGAGEKLFF.

The V and J genes are TRBV19 and TRBJ1-2; no reliable D call. The germline CDR1 and CDR2 sequences are LNHDA and SQIVND (reference sequence). There are 13 residues in the CDR3. Trimming removed 0 bases at V and 8 bases at J, with 10 bases between. The CDR3, as DNA: TGTGCCAGTAGTATAGATCTCAGAAAGGGCTACACCTTC. The encoded protein is CASSIDLRKGYTF.

The rearrangement uses TRBV5-6 and TRBJ1-1; 10 nucleotides agree with TRBD1. Germline V gene lookup returns CDR1 SGHDT and CDR2 YYEEEE. V shed 4 bases and J 6 bases; nucleotides not matched to a gene: 6. CDR3 length equals 14 residues. CDR3 bases: TGTGCCAGCAGCCTGACAGGGGGCAGAGCTGAAGCTTTCTTT. It translates to CASSLTGGRAEAFF. Filled out from reference TRBV5-6 and TRBJ1-1, the complete variable domain reads DAGVTQSPTHLIKTRGQQVTLRCSPKSGHDTVSWYQQALGQGPQFIFQYYEEEERQRGNFPDRFSGHQFPNYSSELNVNALLLGDSALYLCASSLTGGRAEAFFGQGTRLTVV.

This chain links TRBV24-1 with TRBJ2-5; 10 nucleotides align to TRBD1. CDR3 length: 15 residues. Germline loops: CDR1 KGHDR, CDR2 SFDVKD. Trimming removed 4 bases from V and 5 bases from J; junction bases left unmatched: 6. Here the CDR3 reads CATSETGTGDETQYF. CDR3 in DNA: TGTGCCACCAGTGAAACCGGGACAGGGGATGAGACCCAGTACTTC.

This sequence joins TRBV2 and TRBJ1-4; TRBD1 is a possible D gene (5 bases). V was trimmed by 6 bases and J by 5 bases, leaving 16 bases between them. The CDR3 spans 15 residues. Looked up from germline, CDR1 is SNHLY and CDR2 is FYNNEI. As DNA, the CDR3 is TGTGCCAGCAGCGTTGAGACAGCCCAAAATGAAAAACTGTTTTTT. This translates into CASSVETAQNEKLFF. Together with reference TRBV2 and TRBJ1-4, the CDR3 gives the full variable domain: EPEVTQTPSHQVTQMGQEVILRCVPISNHLYFYWYRQILGQKVEFLVSFYNNEISEKSEIFDDQFSVERPDGSNFTLKIRSTKLEDSAMYFCASSVETAQNEKLFFGSGTQLSVL.

This chain joins TRBV6-5 and TRBJ2-1; the D gene is possibly TRBD1 (5 bases). Germline values: CDR1 MNHEY, CDR2 SVGAGI. The V gene lost 7 bases and the J gene lost 3 bases, with 7 bases spanning the gap. The CDR3 loop spans 12 amino acids. CDR3 protein: CASKGNYNEQFF. The CDR3 DNA reads TGTGCCAGCAAGGGGAACTACAATGAGCAGTTCTTC.

The CDR3 loop is CASSYDRGNSPLHF. The CDR3, as DNA: TGTGCCAGCAGCTATGACAGGGGCAATTCACCCCTCCACTTT. This chain uses TRBV14 with TRBJ1-6; 8 positions agree with TRBD1. Germline V gene sequence: CDR1 SGHDN, CDR2 FVKESK. This CDR3 is 14 amino acids long. Trimming at V came to 5 bases and at J to 7 bases, leaving 4 bases not matched to a gene. Full variable domain (missing parts from reference TRBV14 and TRBJ1-6): EAGVTQFPSHSVIEKGQTVTLRCDPISGHDNLYWYRRVMGKEIKFLLHFVKESKQDESGMPNNRFLAERTGGTYSTLKVQPAELEDSGVYFCASSYDRGNSPLHFGNGTRLTVT.

This clone was detected only once. The rearrangement links TRBV5-4 to TRBJ2-5, with 9 bases that match TRBD1. CDR3 length equals 15 residues. Trimming removed 3 bases from V and 4 bases from J; junction bases left unmatched: 7. Germline V CDR1 and CDR2: SGHNT, YYREEE (reference sequence). The CDR3 spells CASSYGTGLGETQYF. CDR3 sequence (DNA): TGTGCCAGCAGCTACGGGACAGGGTTGGGAGAGACCCAGTACTTC. Combining the CDR3 with reference TRBV5-4 and TRBJ2-5 gives the whole variable domain ETGVTQSPTHLIKTRGQQVTLRCSSQSGHNTVSWYQQALGQGPQFIFQYYREEENGRGNFPPRFSGLQFPNYSSELNVNALELDDSALYLCASSYGTGLGETQYFGPGTRLLVL.